One TCR beta chain is described in this entry. Its antigen remains unidentified. One junction end disagrees with the germline gene, perhaps due to a read error. A second roughly 6 to 12 cycle PCR used barcoded and J-beta primers. Each cDNA molecule was tagged by a template-switch adaptor that had 12 random nucleotides. In TCRdb, the 5' RACE reads were re-called with MiXCR into one record per CDR3 protein. The sample lists roughly 800,000 distinct CDR3 sequences, roughly 53% occurring once. The source of the sample is a study of blood T cells in healthy people across ages. Study-level information: Template switching captured about one barcoded beta molecule per two T cells. Regarding the study as a whole: Observed TCR beta diversity per million T cells went down as age went up. This fall followed a roughly linear course with age.

This CDR3 has 15 residues. From germline, CDR1 is KGHDR and CDR2 SFDVKD. What was sequenced was blood. The TCR comes from an older man in good health. The chain uses TRBV24-1 and TRBJ2-5; possible D gene TRBD1, 6 bases. The CDR3 protein is CATGDPGQYQETQYF. In nucleotides, the CDR3 is TGTGCCACCGGTGATCCCGGACAGTACCAAGAGACCCAGTACTTC.